One sample yielded the 3 T cell receptor beta chains listed below, sequenced in a study of T cells in Graves' hyperthyroidism and ophthalmopathy (dated by TCRdb to between 2017 and 2020). The library was generated by multiplex PCR. The instrument given in TCRdb is Illumina HiSeq 2000. Amplification of TCR beta CDR3 regions was carried out from RNA transcripts. The first round of RT-PCR for the TCR CDR3 was performed with the HTBI primer set and the Qiagen OneStep RT-PCR kit. TCRdb trimmed public reads at Q25 via fastp, called clones via MiXCR and kept in-frame beta chains. Each entry is one CDR3 protein sequence, shown with its most common DNA and genes. In this sample the table shows under 500,000 distinct CDR3 sequences, around an eighth of which occur a single time. The leading ten clones occupy 25% to 30% of the sample. The source material was blood. These receptors all stem from a man aged 45-60 years with Graves' ophthalmopathy.

The V call is TRBV7-8, the J call TRBJ2-6, with 12 bases aligning to TRBD2. Germline V lookup: CDR1 SGHVS, CDR2 FQNEAQ. The CDR3 extends over 20 amino acids. J was trimmed by 0 bases and V by 3 bases; bases with no gene match: 9. The CDR3 bases are TGTGCCAGCAGCTTGGCCCCGGGACTAGCGGGCATCTCTGGGGCCAACGTCCTGACTTTC. Protein product: CASSLAPGLAGISGANVLTF. Full variable domain (remainder filled in from reference TRBV7-8 and TRBJ2-6): GAGVSQSPRYKVAKRGQDVALRCDPISGHVSLFWYQQALGQGPEFLTYFQNEAQLDKSGLPSDRFFAERPEGSVSTLKIQRTQQEDSAVYLCASSLAPGLAGISGANVLTFGAGSRLTVL.

The rearrangement joins TRBV27 to TRBJ2-7; TRBD1 is a possible D gene (6 bases). V was trimmed by 6 bases and J by 5 bases, leaving 8 bases between them. The CDR3 covers 11 residues. Germline V gene data show CDR1 as MNHEY and CDR2 as SMNVEV (reference sequence). In DNA, the CDR3 is TGTGCCAGCAGACACAGGGACGAGCAGTACTTC. It encodes CASRHRDEQYF.

This clonotype was picked up many times. The chain has TRBV30 and TRBJ2-5, with TRBD2 matching 13 bases. V shed 0 bases and J 5 bases; nucleotides not matched to a gene: 18. The CDR3 sequence is 20 residues long. Germline assignment: CDR1 GTSNPN and CDR2 SVGIG (reference sequence). The CDR3 spells CAWSVRPAPPTSGRAETQYF. The CDR3 DNA is TGTGCCTGGAGTGTAAGACCCGCGCCTCCTACTAGCGGGAGGGCGGAGACCCAGTACTTC. Combining the CDR3 with reference TRBV30 and TRBJ2-5 gives the whole variable domain SQTIHQWPATLVQPVGSPLSLECTVEGTSNPNLYWYRQAAGRGLQLLFYSVGIGQISSEVPQNLSASRPQDRQFILSSKKLLLSDSGFYLCAWSVRPAPPTSGRAETQYFGPGTRLLVL.